This T cell receptor (beta chain) appears in the sequencing data of a study of CD8 T cells in ankylosing spondylitis. General study findings and limits: What seemed typical of ankylosing spondylitis blood was a TCR beta motif built from fewer than ten highly homologous variants. Significant enrichment of disease-linked clones was reportedly seen in matched ankylosing spondylitis synovial fluid. Several of the motif variants were reported before in synovial fluid and blood from reactive arthritis.

With regard to this clonotype: What it recognizes is unknown.

Making the TCR beta libraries involved quantitative 5'-RACE with molecular barcodes. MiXCR was run by TCRdb on the 5' RACE reads, yielding one entry per CDR3 protein. Seen here are a few hundred thousand distinct CDR3 sequences, approximately 10% observed once, and the top ten hold about a fifth. After removal of 7 bases from V and 7 bases from J, the junction contained 10 bases not matched to a gene. The germline V gene has CDR1 LNHDA and CDR2 SQIVND (reference sequence). This CDR3 spans 14 amino acids. This chain uses TRBV19 with TRBJ2-1; the match to TRBD1 covers 7 bases. This receptor was taken from a male donor with ankylosing spondylitis or in good health (not recorded which). Sequencing was performed on blood, either unsorted or a sorted T cell fraction (not recorded which). DNA for the CDR3: TGTGCCAGTACCGTCCGGGACAGACCGAATGAGCAGTTCTTC. Translation: CASTVRDRPNEQFF.